This is a list of T cell receptor beta chains from one sample in a study of blood T cell repertoires in COVID-19. Profiling relied on immunoSEQ multiplex PCR, and the TCRdb table lists in-frame clones only, not all of them. The sample contains some 64,000 clones, around 73% of which appear only once. Sequencing used peripheral blood. The receptor source for this set is a man older than 75 with active or convalescent COVID-19. CDR3s include the opening cysteine and the closing phenylalanine or tryptophan. The D gene is left open where the match is weak. Only part of the rows carry a size: once, few, many, or a class if the clone is expanded.

j_call,d_call,v_call,clone_size,cdr3_nt,cdr3_aa
TRBJ2-1,-,TRBV29-1,-,TGCAGCGCCGAACATCCCTACAATGAGCAGTTCTTC,CSAEHPYNEQFF
TRBJ2-7,TRBD1,TRBV24-1,once,TGTGCCACCAGTGATCCAGACAGGGCCTACGAGCAGTACTTC,CATSDPDRAYEQYF
TRBJ2-3,-,TRBV5-5,-,TGTGCCAGCACTATTGAGTTGTCGGGAGTGGCAGATACGCAGTATTTT,CASTIELSGVADTQYF
TRBJ2-7,TRBD2,TRBV5-1,-,TGCGCCAGCAGCTTTACCGGGACTAGCTCCCACGAGCAGTACTTC,CASSFTGTSSHEQYF
TRBJ2-4,-,TRBV6-1,-,TGTGCCAGCAGTGAAAATTGGGGAGTAGCCAAAAACATTCAGTACTTC,CASSENWGVAKNIQYF
TRBJ2-2,TRBD1,TRBV25-1,-,TGTGCCAGCAGTGAATCAGGAAAGGGGGCGAGGGACGGGGAGCTGTTTTTT,CASSESGKGARDGELFF
TRBJ2-5,-,TRBV15,-,TGTGCCACCAGCAGAGGATACCACAGGGAAGGGGAGACCCAGTACTTC,CATSRGYHREGETQYF
TRBJ2-6,TRBD1,TRBV18,-,TGTGCCAGCTCACCTCAGGAGGGCACAGGGGGGTACTCTGGGGCCAACGTCCTGACTTTC,CASSPQEGTGGYSGANVLTF
TRBJ2-1,-,TRBV11-2,-,TGTGCCAGCAGCTTAGATAAAAAAAGCACCTACAATGAGCAGTTCTTC,CASSLDKKSTYNEQFF
TRBJ1-4,-,TRBV18,-,TGTGCCAGCTCACCGCGAAGGGAGGATGAAAAACTGTTTTTT,CASSPRREDEKLFF
TRBJ2-2,-,TRBV30,-,TGTGCCTGGATGAGGCGGGAATCCGGGGAGCTGTTTTTT,CAWMRRESGELFF
TRBJ1-1,-,TRBV3-1/TRBV3-2,-,TGTGCCAGCAGCCAAGATCAGGGGAACACTGAAGCTTTCTTT,CASSQDQGNTEAFF
TRBJ2-1,-,TRBV12-3/TRBV12-4,-,TGTGCCAGCAGTCCTTGGGGAGATGAGCAGTTCTTC,CASSPWGDEQFF
TRBJ2-7,-,TRBV13,-,TGTGCCAGCAGCTTCACTCAGGGGAACGAGCAGTACTTC,CASSFTQGNEQYF
TRBJ2-7,-,TRBV5-5,-,TGTGCCAGCAGCTTCGGGGACTCCGCCTACGAGCAGTACTTC,CASSFGDSAYEQYF
TRBJ2-3,-,TRBV6-5,-,TGTGCCAGCAGAACACCGGGAACCACAGATACGCAGTATTTT,CASRTPGTTDTQYF
TRBJ1-4,TRBD1,TRBV19,-,TGTGCCAGTAGTATAATAGGGGACAGAGGTGAAAAACTGTTTTTT,CASSIIGDRGEKLFF
TRBJ2-7,TRBD2,TRBV30,-,TGTGCCTGGAGTGCAGGAGCGGGATATGCCTACGAGCAGTACTTC,CAWSAGAGYAYEQYF
TRBJ1-1,-,TRBV2,once,TGTGCCAGCAAGAACGACTACACTGAAGCTTTCTTT,CASKNDYTEAFF
TRBJ2-2,TRBD2,TRBV3-1/TRBV3-2,-,TGTGCCAGCAGCCGGGGCGGGAGTACCGGGGAGCTGTTTTTT,CASSRGGSTGELFF
TRBJ2-7,TRBD2,TRBV4-2,-,TGTGCCAGCAGCCAAGATCTGGCGGGGGGTTACGAGCAGTACTTC,CASSQDLAGGYEQYF
TRBJ2-3,-,TRBV9,-,TGTGCCAGCAGCGTAGCCATTGAGGATACGCAGTATTTT,CASSVAIEDTQYF
TRBJ2-7,TRBD1,TRBV10-3,-,TGTGCCATCAGGACAGGGAATACATACGAGCAGTACTTC,CAIRTGNTYEQYF
TRBJ1-1,TRBD1,TRBV6-5,-,TGTGCCAGCAGTTACAGGCAGGGGGCGCGGAGAGCTTTCTTT,CASSYRQGARRAFF
TRBJ2-5,-,TRBV19,-,TGTGCCAGTAGCACTACTGTCGACAGCCTCCAAGAGACCCAGTACTTC,CASSTTVDSLQETQYF
TRBJ2-1,-,TRBV7-9,-,TGTGCCAGCAGCCCAGAACAGGGGATCCTAGCGGGTAAGCAGTTCTTC,CASSPEQGILAGKQFF
TRBJ2-5,-,TRBV13,once,TGTGCCAGCAGCTTGCGACAGGTTCAAGAGACCCAGTACTTC,CASSLRQVQETQYF
TRBJ2-7,-,TRBV10-1,-,TGCGCCAGCAGTGACATCCAGGGGCGTTGTGAGCAGTACTTC,CASSDIQGRCEQYF
TRBJ1-2,TRBD1,TRBV2,-,TGTGCCAGCAGGGAACAGGGGGCGCTCGGCTATGGCTACACCTTC,CASREQGALGYGYTF
TRBJ2-7,TRBD1,TRBV5-6,-,TGTGCCAGCAGCTACACCGGGACAGGCTTCCGGGAGCAGTACTTC,CASSYTGTGFREQYF
TRBJ2-3,TRBD2,TRBV6-2/TRBV6-3,-,TGTGCCAGCAGTTACTCGACGTCCGGGAGGACGGCAGATACGCAGTATTTT,CASSYSTSGRTADTQYF
TRBJ1-1,-,TRBV5-8,-,TGTGCCAGCAGCTCCATGGGAGTCGGCACTGAAGCTTTCTTT,CASSSMGVGTEAFF
TRBJ2-2,-,TRBV12-5,once,TGTGCTAGTGGTTCGTCTGCGGGGAACTACGGGGAGCTGTTTTTT,CASGSSAGNYGELFF
TRBJ2-1,-,TRBV13,-,TGTGCCAGCAGCCCTCCCGCCTACAATGAGCAGTTCTTC,CASSPPAYNEQFF
TRBJ1-1,TRBD1,TRBV4-1,-,TGCGCCAGCAGCCAAGAAGGGGCAGGGGGAAGTGAAGCTTTCTTT,CASSQEGAGGSEAFF
TRBJ2-7,-,TRBV7-3,-,TGTGCCAGCAGCTCACGTACCGGGGACGAGCAGTACTTC,CASSSRTGDEQYF
TRBJ2-1,-,TRBV3-1/TRBV3-2,once,TGTGCCAGCAGCCAACCCCCGGGGGTCAATGAGCAGTTCTTC,CASSQPPGVNEQFF
TRBJ1-5,-,TRBV28,once,TGTGCCAGCAGTCGAGACTATAGCAATCAGCCCCAGCATTTT,CASSRDYSNQPQHF
TRBJ2-2,-,TRBV5-4,once,TGTGCCAGCAGCTTGGAGGAACTAGCTAACACCGGGGAGCTGTTTTTT,CASSLEELANTGELFF
TRBJ1-4,-,TRBV2,-,TGTGCCAGCGAAACCACAGGCATGAATGAAAAACTGTTTTTT,CASETTGMNEKLFF
TRBJ2-7,TRBD2,TRBV6-4,-,TGTGCCAGCAGTGAGATCCGTTCGGCGGGAGTGGCACTCCTTTGGTACGAGCAGTACTTC,CASSEIRSAGVALLWYEQYF
TRBJ2-7,-,TRBV7-9,few,TGTGCCAGCAGCTCCCCCGCGGCTACCTCCTACGAGCAGTACTTC,CASSSPAATSYEQYF
TRBJ2-1,-,TRBV21-1,-,TGTGCCAGCAGCAAAGCGCTTCTGGGGCATGAGCAGTTCTTC,CASSKALLGHEQFF
TRBJ2-2,TRBD1,TRBV7-9,-,TGTGCCAGCAGCTTGGACAGGCTGGCGCCCGGGGAGCTGTTTTTT,CASSLDRLAPGELFF
TRBJ1-4,TRBD1,TRBV11-2,-,TGTGCCAGCAGTCACGGCCCCGGACAGGTAGACGAAAAACTGTTTTTT,CASSHGPGQVDEKLFF
TRBJ1-3,-,TRBV25-1,-,TGTGCCAGCAGTGACAATCAGGGTTTCCCTGGAAACACCATATATTTT,CASSDNQGFPGNTIYF
TRBJ1-2,-,TRBV4-1,few,TGCGCCAGCAGCCTTACAACAAATTCAGGGCTTTATGGCTACACCTTC,CASSLTTNSGLYGYTF
TRBJ2-2,-,TRBV6-4,-,TGTGCCAGCAGTGATTATTCAGGCCCAATTAACACCGGGGAGCTGTTTTTT,CASSDYSGPINTGELFF
TRBJ1-2,TRBD1,TRBV6-2/TRBV6-3,-,TGTGCCAGCAGTTTAAGGCGGACAGGGGAGTATGGCTACACCTTC,CASSLRRTGEYGYTF
TRBJ1-3,-,TRBV5-1,few,TGCGCCAGCAGCTTGGCTTTCCGGGGGGATGCTGGAAACACCATATATTTT,CASSLAFRGDAGNTIYF
TRBJ2-1,-,TRBV3-1/TRBV3-2,-,TGTGCCAGCAGCCAAGACAGATACAATGAGCAGTTCTTC,CASSQDRYNEQFF
TRBJ2-1,TRBD2,TRBV4-2,-,TGTGCCAGCAGCACCATAGCGGGAGGGGCTTACAATGAGCAGTTCTTC,CASSTIAGGAYNEQFF
TRBJ1-1,-,TRBV7-9,-,TGTGCCAGCAGCTTTGACAGAGTGAACACTGAAGCTTTCTTT,CASSFDRVNTEAFF